The clone carrying this T cell receptor beta chain was seen a handful of times. This sample was taken from a study of cytomegalovirus exposure and HLA in healthy donors. The protocol was immunoSEQ multiplex PCR, while the TCRdb copy is restricted to in-frame clones and leaves out a portion. The sample includes 150,000 to 250,000 clones, 70% to 85% seen only once; the top ten take roughly an eighth. This CDR3 region has 13 residues. V was cut by 2 bases and J by 1 base, with 6 bases left in between. CDR1 GTSNPN and CDR2 SVGIG come from the germline V gene (reference sequence). This TCR was recovered from a woman in her twenties or thirties in good health and CMV-seropositive. This chain joins TRBV30 and TRBJ1-5; the D gene is possibly TRBD1 (5 bases). The source material was PBMCs. CDR3 residues: CAWSRGSNQPQHF. The CDR3 DNA reads TGTGCCTGGAGTAGGGGAAGCAATCAGCCCCAGCATTTT. The full variable domain, rest sourced from reference TRBV30 and TRBJ1-5, is SQTIHQWPATLVQPVGSPLSLECTVEGTSNPNLYWYRQAAGRGLQLLFYSVGIGQISSEVPQNLSASRPQDRQFILSSKKLLLSDSGFYLCAWSRGSNQPQHFGDGTRLSIL.